This T cell receptor beta chain was found in a study of blood T cells in healthy people across ages. This CDR3 comprises 15 residues. With V trimmed by 4 bases and J by 5 bases, 7 bases remained unmatched. Germline V gives CDR1 SGDLS, CDR2 YYNGEE. Only a few counts were recorded for this clonotype. The target antigen is unknown. Points from the study as a whole: The recorded TCR beta diversity per million T cells decreased in a roughly linear manner with age. Whereas aged donors had fewer naive CD4+ cells, long-lived donors had more of them and higher diversity.

Then a second PCR, running about 6 to 12 cycles, was carried out with a sample-barcoded 5' primer and a J-beta primer mix. TCRdb called the 5' RACE reads again in MiXCR, with one record for every CDR3 protein. The table includes 750,000 to 1,000,000 distinct CDR3 sequences, 25% to 30% detected once. The same data also went into a second study, on T cells of mothers and their children. This second study says: Over 8 million TCR beta CDR3 reads were obtained from each mother, and some 3.2 million from each child.

The sample consisted of blood. The J gene is TRBJ2-3, the V gene TRBV9; TRBD2 agrees at 10 bases. This TCR came from a middle-aged woman in good health. Written as DNA, the CDR3 is TGTGCCAGCAGCAGACTAGCGGGTAAGGGAGATACGCAGTATTTT. This encodes CASSRLAGKGDTQYF.